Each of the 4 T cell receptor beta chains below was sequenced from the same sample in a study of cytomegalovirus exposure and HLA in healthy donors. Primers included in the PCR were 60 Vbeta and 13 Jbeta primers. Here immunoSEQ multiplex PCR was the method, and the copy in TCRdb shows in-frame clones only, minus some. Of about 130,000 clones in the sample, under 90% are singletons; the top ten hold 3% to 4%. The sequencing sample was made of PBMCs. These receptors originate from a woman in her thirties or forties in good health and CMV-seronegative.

CDR3 protein: CASGGDLYNEQFF. The CDR3 region has the DNA TGTGCCAGCGGGGGGGACCTTTACAATGAGCAGTTCTTC. The chain uses TRBV2 and TRBJ2-1; 7 bases agree with TRBD2. The CDR3 is made up of 13 amino acids. Germline CDR1 SNHLY, CDR2 FYNNEI. The V gene end was trimmed by 8 bases and the J gene end by 4 bases; junction bases not matched to a gene: 5.

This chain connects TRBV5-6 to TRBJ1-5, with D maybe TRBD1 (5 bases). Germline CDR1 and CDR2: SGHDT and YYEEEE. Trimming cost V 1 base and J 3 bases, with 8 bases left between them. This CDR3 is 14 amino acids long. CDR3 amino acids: CASSLQGSNQPQHF. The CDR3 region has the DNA TGTGCCAGCAGCTTGCAGGGTTCCAATCAGCCCCAGCATTTT.

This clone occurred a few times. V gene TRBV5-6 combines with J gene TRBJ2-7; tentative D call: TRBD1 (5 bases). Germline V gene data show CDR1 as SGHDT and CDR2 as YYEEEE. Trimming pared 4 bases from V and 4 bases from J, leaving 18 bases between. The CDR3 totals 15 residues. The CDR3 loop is CASSPDVDSIYEQYF. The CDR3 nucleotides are TGTGCCAGCAGCCCCGACGTTGACAGTATATACGAGCAGTACTTC.

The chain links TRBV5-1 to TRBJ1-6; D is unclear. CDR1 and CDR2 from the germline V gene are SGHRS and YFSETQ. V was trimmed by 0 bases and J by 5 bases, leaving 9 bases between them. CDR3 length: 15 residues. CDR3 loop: CASSLVGENNSPLHF. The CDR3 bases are TGCGCCAGCAGCTTGGTGGGAGAAAATAATTCACCCCTCCACTTT.